The 19 T cell receptor beta chains given below trace back to one sample, sequenced in a study of blood T cell repertoires in COVID-19. TCRdb keeps only in-frame clones here, not all; method: immunoSEQ multiplex PCR. The sample has around 260,000 clones; about 86% are singletons. Sequencing used peripheral blood. The receptors stem from a man aged 25 to 40 with active or convalescent COVID-19.

The CDR3 DNA reads TGCAGCGTACGTACGACAGGGGGCACTGAAGCTTTCTTT. Amino acid sequence: CSVRTTGGTEAFF. The V and J genes are TRBV29-1 and TRBJ1-1; 9 nucleotides agree with TRBD1. CDR1 SQVTM and CDR2 ANQGSEA come from the germline V gene. V was clipped by 6 bases and J by 4 bases; unmatched bases: 6. The CDR3 is made up of 13 amino acids. Combining the CDR3 with reference TRBV29-1 and TRBJ1-1 gives the whole variable domain SAVISQKPSRDICQRGTSLTIQCQVDSQVTMMFWYRQQPGQSLTLIATANQGSEATYESGFVIDKFPISRPNLTFSTLTVSNMSPEDSSIYLCSVRTTGGTEAFFGQGTRLTVV.

The chain is built from TRBV6-5 and TRBJ1-6; no clear D. The CDR3 contains 13 residues. The V end lost 7 bases, the J end lost 6 bases, and 10 bases lay between the germline ends. The germline V gene encodes CDR1 MNHEY and CDR2 SVGAGI. The CDR3 DNA follows: TGTGCCAGCAACCCCTACTTTAATTCACCCCTCCACTTT. It translates to CASNPYFNSPLHF.

This chain links TRBV4-1 with TRBJ2-7; 7 bases are a match to TRBD1. The CDR3 spans 11 residues. Trimming at V came to 5 bases and at J to 5 bases, leaving 0 bases not matched to a gene. Per germline, CDR1 MGHRA and CDR2 YSYEKL. CDR3 sequence reads: CASSRGHEQYF. DNA of the CDR3: TGCGCCAGCAGCAGGGGGCACGAGCAGTACTTC.

The J gene is TRBJ1-1, the V gene TRBV29-1, with a weak D call TRBD1 (6 bases). Germline CDR1 and CDR2: SQVTM and ANQGSEA. The CDR3 contains 13 residues. With 8 bases removed from V and 3 bases from J, the gap between germline ends came to 16 bases. The chain's CDR3 is CSSVQGRDTEAFF. CDR3 coding DNA: TGCAGCTCCGTCCAGGGGAGGGACACTGAAGCTTTCTTT. Drawing the rest from reference TRBV29-1 and TRBJ1-1, the complete variable domain is SAVISQKPSRDICQRGTSLTIQCQVDSQVTMMFWYRQQPGQSLTLIATANQGSEATYESGFVIDKFPISRPNLTFSTLTVSNMSPEDSSIYLCSSVQGRDTEAFFGQGTRLTVV.

In nucleotides, the CDR3 is TGTGCCAGCATCCCGACTAGCGGGGGGGCGAATACGCAGTATTTT. Encoded protein: CASIPTSGGANTQYF. V gene TRBV2 combines with J gene TRBJ2-3, with 14 positions matching TRBD2. J was trimmed by 7 bases and V by 7 bases; bases with no gene match: 7. The CDR3 is 15 residues long. CDR1 is SNHLY, CDR2 FYNNEI, per germline.

The V gene is TRBV7-2, the J gene TRBJ1-1, with TRBD1 matching 8 bases. Germline assignment: CDR1 SGHTA and CDR2 FQGNSA. The J segment lost 11 bases and the V segment lost 5 bases, leaving 16 bases of the junction unmatched. The CDR3 has 15 residues. The CDR3, as DNA: TGTGCCAGCAGCCCCGATTCGGGACAGGAATTTGTGGCTTTCTTT. Encoded protein: CASSPDSGQEFVAFF. The full variable domain, with the rest looked up from reference TRBV7-2 and TRBJ1-1, is GAGVSQSPSNKVTEKGKDVELRCDPISGHTALYWYRQSLGQGLEFLIYFQGNSAPDKSGLPSDRFSAERTGGSVSTLTIQRTQQEDSAVYLCASSPDSGQEFVAFFGQGTRLTVV.

V is TRBV11-3 and J is TRBJ2-7; 7 bases line up with TRBD1. This CDR3 is 13 amino acids long. Trimming removed 5 bases from V and 6 bases from J; junction bases left unmatched: 7. Looked up from germline, CDR1 is SGHNT and CDR2 is YENEEA. CDR3 protein: CASSPRTGLEQYF. For the CDR3, the DNA is TGTGCCAGCAGCCCCAGGACAGGCCTCGAGCAGTACTTC.

This chain links TRBV6-1 with TRBJ2-5, with TRBD1 matching 10 bases. The CDR3 has 14 amino acids. The germline CDR1 and CDR2 sequences are MNHNS and SASEGT. V dropped 1 base and J dropped 7; count of bases not matched to a gene: 3. The chain's CDR3 is CASSEEGTGVTQYF. The DNA of the CDR3 is TGTGCCAGCAGTGAAGAAGGGACAGGGGTGACCCAGTACTTC.

This clone was detected only a few times. The chain has TRBV3-1 (or the pseudogene TRBV3-2) and TRBJ1-2; TRBD1 agrees at 7 bases. Germline trimming cut 1 base from V and 7 bases from J; bases unmatched to any gene: 0. The CDR3 is 12 amino acids. Per germline, CDR1 LGHDT and CDR2 YNNKEL (reference sequence). The CDR3 loop reads CASSQAGGGYTF. The CDR3 nucleotides read TGTGCCAGCAGCCAAGCAGGGGGTGGCTACACCTTC.

This chain links TRBV19 with TRBJ1-5, with 9 bases lining up with TRBD1. Germline V gene sequence: CDR1 LNHDA, CDR2 SQIVND (reference sequence). V dropped 3 bases and J dropped 6; count of bases not matched to a gene: 6. This CDR3 has 15 amino acids. CDR3 sequence: CASSILGQGSQPQHF. As DNA, the CDR3 is TGTGCCAGTAGTATCTTGGGACAGGGTTCTCAGCCCCAGCATTTT.

The chain couples TRBV4-3 to TRBJ2-7; 9 nucleotides match TRBD1. The CDR3 has 16 residues. V was clipped by 0 bases and J by 3 bases; unmatched bases: 6. Germline values: CDR1 LGHNA, CDR2 YSLEER. The CDR3 DNA reads TGCGCCAGCAGCCAAGATTATGAGGGACAGGGCTACGAGCAGTACTTC. The encoded protein is CASSQDYEGQGYEQYF.

The V gene is TRBV5-1, the J gene TRBJ2-1; 9 bases align to TRBD2. CDR1 and CDR2 from the germline V gene are SGHRS and YFSETQ. The V and J ends lost 0 bases and 10 bases, in that order; junction bases with no gene match: 8. The CDR3 runs 15 residues. CDR3 loop: CASSLVLAGPQEQFF. CDR3 DNA: TGCGCCAGCAGCTTGGTCCTAGCGGGGCCCCAGGAGCAGTTCTTC. Drawing the rest from reference TRBV5-1 and TRBJ2-1, the complete variable domain is KAGVTQTPRYLIKTRGQQVTLSCSPISGHRSVSWYQQTPGQGLQFLFEYFSETQRNKGNFPGRFSGRQFSNSRSEMNVSTLELGDSALYLCASSLVLAGPQEQFFGPGTRLTVL.

CDR3 loop: CSVEVVRSGSYEQYF. CDR3 in DNA: TGCAGCGTTGAAGTAGTCCGGTCGGGCTCCTACGAGCAGTACTTC. The chain combines TRBV29-1 with TRBJ2-7; unclear D gene. Germline V CDR1 and CDR2: SQVTM, ANQGSEA. Deletions cut 1 base from V and 0 bases from J, with 13 bases between. The length of the CDR3 is 15 residues.

The gene calls are TRBV7-8 and TRBJ2-3; 8 bases agree with TRBD1. Germline lookup yields CDR1 SGHVS and CDR2 FQNEAQ. The CDR3 consists of 15 residues. Trimming took 5 bases from V and 5 from J; bases not matched to a gene: 9. As DNA, the CDR3 is TGTGCCAGCAGCCCTTGGACAGGGTCGGAAGATACGCAGTATTTT. This sequence encodes CASSPWTGSEDTQYF.

The chain joins TRBV5-5 to TRBJ1-1, with a tentative D call TRBD1 (5 bases). The CDR3 extends over 15 amino acids. V was pared by 0 bases and J by 3 bases, with 12 bases between. The V gene's germline CDR1 is SGHKS and CDR2 YYEKEE (reference sequence). CDR3 region: CASSLAAGRDTEAFF. The CDR3 DNA reads TGTGCCAGCAGCTTGGCGGCAGGGAGGGACACTGAAGCTTTCTTT.

The chain has TRBV15 and TRBJ2-7; D is possibly TRBD2 (6 bases). Trimming left V 5 bases short and J 6 bases short, with 11 bases between. The CDR3 runs 12 residues. Germline values: CDR1 LNHNV, CDR2 YYDKDF (reference sequence). CDR3 protein: CATSGGFSEQYF. The CDR3 DNA is TGTGCCACCAGCGGGGGGTTTTCCGAGCAGTACTTC.

This clone was detected only a few times. The CDR3 loop is CASSLQGFDGYTF. In DNA, the CDR3 is TGTGCCAGCAGCCTACAGGGTTTCGATGGCTACACCTTC. This chain joins TRBV7-2 and TRBJ1-2; TRBD1 is a possible D gene (6 bases). CDR1 and CDR2 (germline): SGHTA, FQGNSA. CDR3 length: 13 residues. Trimming took 5 bases from V and 6 from J, leaving 13 bases between them.

J is TRBJ2-3 and V is TRBV27; 9 bases line up with TRBD1. CDR3 size: 17 residues. J gave up 2 bases and V 2 bases, and 8 bases lay outside the gene matches. Germline V gene lookup returns CDR1 MNHEY and CDR2 SMNVEV (reference sequence). CDR3 coding DNA: TGTGCCAGCAGTTTAGATTTCGGGACAGGGTTCACAGATACGCAGTATTTT. Encoded protein: CASSLDFGTGFTDTQYF.

J is TRBJ1-1 and V is TRBV5-5; 8 positions agree with TRBD1. Germline values: CDR1 SGHKS, CDR2 YYEKEE (reference sequence). The V gene end was trimmed by 5 bases and the J gene end by 1 base; junction bases not matched to a gene: 7. This CDR3 region has 15 residues. The CDR3 DNA follows: TGTGCCAGCAGTTCTAGGGGACAGGAGAACACTGAAGCTTTCTTT. Residues: CASSSRGQENTEAFF. Filled out from reference TRBV5-5 and TRBJ1-1, the complete variable domain reads DAGVTQSPTHLIKTRGQQVTLRCSPISGHKSVSWYQQVLGQGPQFIFQYYEKEERGRGNFPDRFSARQFPNYSSELNVNALLLGDSALYLCASSSRGQENTEAFFGQGTRLTVV.